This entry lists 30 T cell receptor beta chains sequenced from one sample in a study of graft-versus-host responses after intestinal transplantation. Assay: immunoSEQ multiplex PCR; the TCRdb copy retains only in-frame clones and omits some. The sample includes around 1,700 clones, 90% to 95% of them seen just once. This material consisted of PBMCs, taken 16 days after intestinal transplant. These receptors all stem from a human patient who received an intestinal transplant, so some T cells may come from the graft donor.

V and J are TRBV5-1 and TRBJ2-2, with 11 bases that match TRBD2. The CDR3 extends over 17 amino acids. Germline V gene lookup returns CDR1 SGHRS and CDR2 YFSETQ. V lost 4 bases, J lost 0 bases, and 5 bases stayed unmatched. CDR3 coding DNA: TGCGCCAGCAGCAAGACTAGCGGGGTCGCGAACACCGGGGAGCTGTTTTTT. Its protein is CASSKTSGVANTGELFF.

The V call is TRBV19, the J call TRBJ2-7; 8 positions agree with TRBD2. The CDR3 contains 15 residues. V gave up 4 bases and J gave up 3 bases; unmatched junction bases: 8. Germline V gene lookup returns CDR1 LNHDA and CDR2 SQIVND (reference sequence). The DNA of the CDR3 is TGTGCCAGTAGTACCGCCCGGGGGGGCTTCTACGAGCAGTACTTC. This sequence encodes CASSTARGGFYEQYF.

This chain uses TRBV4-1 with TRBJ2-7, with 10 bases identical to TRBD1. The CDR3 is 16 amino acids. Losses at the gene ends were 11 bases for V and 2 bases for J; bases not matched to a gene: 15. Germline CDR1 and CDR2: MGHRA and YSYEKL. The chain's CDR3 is CASAGTGDLGAYEQYF. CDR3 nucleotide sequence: TGCGCCTCCGCCGGGACAGGGGACCTCGGAGCCTACGAGCAGTACTTC.

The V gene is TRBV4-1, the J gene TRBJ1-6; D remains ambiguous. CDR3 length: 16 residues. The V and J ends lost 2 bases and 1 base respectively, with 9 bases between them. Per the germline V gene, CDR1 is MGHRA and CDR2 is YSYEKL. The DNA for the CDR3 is TGCGCCAGCAGCCAAAGGGAAGGGTCCTATAATTCACCCCTCCACTTT. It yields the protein CASSQREGSYNSPLHF.

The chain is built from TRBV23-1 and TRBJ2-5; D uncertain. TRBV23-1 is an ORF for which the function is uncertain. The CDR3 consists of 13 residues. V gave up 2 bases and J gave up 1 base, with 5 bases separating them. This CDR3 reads CASSQRTQETQYF. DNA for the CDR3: TGCGCCAGCAGTCAAAGGACCCAAGAGACCCAGTACTTC.

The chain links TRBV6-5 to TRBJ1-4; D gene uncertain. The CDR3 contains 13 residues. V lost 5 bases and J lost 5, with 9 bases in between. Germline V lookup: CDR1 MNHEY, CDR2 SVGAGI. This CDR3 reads CASSVGANEKLFF. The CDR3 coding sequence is TGTGCCAGCAGTGTAGGCGCCAATGAAAAACTGTTTTTT.

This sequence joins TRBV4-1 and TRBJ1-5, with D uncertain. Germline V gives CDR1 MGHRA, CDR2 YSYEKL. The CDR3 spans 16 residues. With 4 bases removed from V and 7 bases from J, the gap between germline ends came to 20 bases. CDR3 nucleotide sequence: TGCGCCAGCAGCCTCGAACGGGCGTCAGACGGACAGCCCCAGCATTTT. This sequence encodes CASSLERASDGQPQHF.

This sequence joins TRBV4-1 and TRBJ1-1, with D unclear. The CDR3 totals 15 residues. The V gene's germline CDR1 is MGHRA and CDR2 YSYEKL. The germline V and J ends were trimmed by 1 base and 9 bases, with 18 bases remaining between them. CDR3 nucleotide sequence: TGCGCCAGCAGCCAAGTCGCCAGGAGCTGGGATCAAGCTTTCTTT. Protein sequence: CASSQVARSWDQAFF.

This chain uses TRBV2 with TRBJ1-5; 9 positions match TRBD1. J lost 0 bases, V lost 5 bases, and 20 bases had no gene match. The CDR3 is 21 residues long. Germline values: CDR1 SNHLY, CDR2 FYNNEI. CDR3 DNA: TGTGCCAGCAGTCACGGCAGATATCGGGAACAGGGGGCTCGTAGCAATCAGCCCCAGCATTTT. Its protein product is CASSHGRYREQGARSNQPQHF.

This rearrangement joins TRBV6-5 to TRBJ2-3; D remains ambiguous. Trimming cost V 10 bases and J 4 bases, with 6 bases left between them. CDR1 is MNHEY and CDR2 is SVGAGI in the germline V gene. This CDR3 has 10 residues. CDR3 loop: CATGADTQYF. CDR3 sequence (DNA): TGTGCCACAGGAGCAGATACGCAGTATTTT.

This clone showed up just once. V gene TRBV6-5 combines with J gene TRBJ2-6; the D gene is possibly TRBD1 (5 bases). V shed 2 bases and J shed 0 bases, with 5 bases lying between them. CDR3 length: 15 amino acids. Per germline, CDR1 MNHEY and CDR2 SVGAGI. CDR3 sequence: CASSYDSSGANVLTF. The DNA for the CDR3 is TGTGCCAGCAGTTACGACAGCTCTGGGGCCAACGTCCTGACTTTC.

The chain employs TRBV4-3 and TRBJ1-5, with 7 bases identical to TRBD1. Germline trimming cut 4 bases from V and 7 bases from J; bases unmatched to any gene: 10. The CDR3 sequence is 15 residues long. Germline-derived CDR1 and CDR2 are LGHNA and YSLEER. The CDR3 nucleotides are TGCGCCAGCAGCCTGAGGACAGGAACCTCGCAGCCCCAGCATTTT. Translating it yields CASSLRTGTSQPQHF.

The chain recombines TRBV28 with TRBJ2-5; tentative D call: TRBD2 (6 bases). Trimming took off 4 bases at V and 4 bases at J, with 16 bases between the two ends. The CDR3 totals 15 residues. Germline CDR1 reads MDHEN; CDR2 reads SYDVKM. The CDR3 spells CASSSPEAGSETQYF. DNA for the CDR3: TGTGCCAGCAGTTCCCCAGAGGCGGGATCAGAGACCCAGTACTTC.

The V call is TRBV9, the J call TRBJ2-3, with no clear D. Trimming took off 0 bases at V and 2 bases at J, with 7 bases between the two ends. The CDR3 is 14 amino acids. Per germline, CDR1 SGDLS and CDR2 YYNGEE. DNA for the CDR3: TGTGCCAGCAGCGTAGCGGTCGTCACAGATACGCAGTATTTT. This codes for CASSVAVVTDTQYF.

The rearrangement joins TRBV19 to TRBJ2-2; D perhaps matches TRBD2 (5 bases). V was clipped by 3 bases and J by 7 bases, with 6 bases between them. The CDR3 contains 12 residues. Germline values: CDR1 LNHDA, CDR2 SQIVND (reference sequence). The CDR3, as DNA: TGTGCCAGTAGTATCGGGGTCGGGGAGCTGTTTTTT. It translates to CASSIGVGELFF.

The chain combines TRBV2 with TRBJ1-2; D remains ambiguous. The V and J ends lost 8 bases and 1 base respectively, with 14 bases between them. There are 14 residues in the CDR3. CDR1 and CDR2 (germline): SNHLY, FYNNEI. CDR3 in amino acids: CASRETFLNYGYTF. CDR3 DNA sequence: TGTGCCAGCCGGGAGACCTTTCTTAACTATGGCTACACCTTC.

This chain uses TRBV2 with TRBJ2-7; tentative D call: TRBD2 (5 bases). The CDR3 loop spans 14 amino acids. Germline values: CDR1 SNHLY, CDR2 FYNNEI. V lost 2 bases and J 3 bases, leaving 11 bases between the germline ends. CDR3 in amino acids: CASSELGSNYEQYF. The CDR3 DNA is TGTGCCAGCAGTGAATTGGGGAGTAACTACGAGCAGTACTTC. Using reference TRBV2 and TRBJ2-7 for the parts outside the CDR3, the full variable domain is EPEVTQTPSHQVTQMGQEVILRCVPISNHLYFYWYRQILGQKVEFLVSFYNNEISEKSEIFDDQFSVERPDGSNFTLKIRSTKLEDSAMYFCASSELGSNYEQYFGPGTRLTVT.

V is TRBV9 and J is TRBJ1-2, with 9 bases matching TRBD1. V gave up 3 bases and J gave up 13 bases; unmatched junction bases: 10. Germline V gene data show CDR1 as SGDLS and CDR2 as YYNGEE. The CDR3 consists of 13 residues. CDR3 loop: CASSALTGTGSTF. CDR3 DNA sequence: TGTGCCAGCAGCGCACTTACCGGGACAGGGTCCACCTTC.

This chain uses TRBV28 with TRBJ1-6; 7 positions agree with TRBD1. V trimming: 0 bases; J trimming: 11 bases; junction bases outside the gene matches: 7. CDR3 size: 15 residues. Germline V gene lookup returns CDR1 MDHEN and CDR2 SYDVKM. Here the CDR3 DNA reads TGTGCCAGCAGTTTATGGGGACAGCGTGCTACACCCCTCCACTTT. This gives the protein CASSLWGQRATPLHF.

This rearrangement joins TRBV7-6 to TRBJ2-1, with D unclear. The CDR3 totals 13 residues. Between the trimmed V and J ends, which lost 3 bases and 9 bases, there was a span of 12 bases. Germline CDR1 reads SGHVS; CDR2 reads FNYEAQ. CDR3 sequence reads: CASSFSNPSEQFF. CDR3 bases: TGTGCCAGCAGCTTCTCTAATCCCAGTGAGCAGTTCTTC.

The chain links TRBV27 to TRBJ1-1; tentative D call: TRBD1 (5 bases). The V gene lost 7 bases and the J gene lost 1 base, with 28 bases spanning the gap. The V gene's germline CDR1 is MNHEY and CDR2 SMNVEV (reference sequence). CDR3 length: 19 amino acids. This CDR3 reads CASKSIRLLGRGRNTEAFF. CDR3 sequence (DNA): TGTGCCAGCAAATCCATTCGGCTTTTGGGACGCGGGAGGAACACTGAAGCTTTCTTT.

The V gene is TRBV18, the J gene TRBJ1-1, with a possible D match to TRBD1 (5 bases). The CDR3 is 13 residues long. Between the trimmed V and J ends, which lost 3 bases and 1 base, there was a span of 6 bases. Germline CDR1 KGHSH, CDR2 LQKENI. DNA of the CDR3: TGTGCCAGCTCACCTCAGGGGAACACTGAAGCTTTCTTT. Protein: CASSPQGNTEAFF.

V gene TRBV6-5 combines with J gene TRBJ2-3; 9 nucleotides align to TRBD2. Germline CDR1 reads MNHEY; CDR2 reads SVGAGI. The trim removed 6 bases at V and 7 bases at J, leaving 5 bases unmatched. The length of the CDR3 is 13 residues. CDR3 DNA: TGTGCCAGCAGCCTAGCGGGGAAGAATACGCAGTATTTT. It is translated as CASSLAGKNTQYF.

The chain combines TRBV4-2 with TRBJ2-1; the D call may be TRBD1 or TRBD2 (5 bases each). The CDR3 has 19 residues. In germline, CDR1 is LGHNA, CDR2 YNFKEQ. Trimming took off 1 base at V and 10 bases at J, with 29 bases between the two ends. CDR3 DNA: TGTGCCAGCAGCCAAGGTGGGTCGGTTAGGGGACCCACCGCTTCGGAGCAGTTCTTC. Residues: CASSQGGSVRGPTASEQFF.

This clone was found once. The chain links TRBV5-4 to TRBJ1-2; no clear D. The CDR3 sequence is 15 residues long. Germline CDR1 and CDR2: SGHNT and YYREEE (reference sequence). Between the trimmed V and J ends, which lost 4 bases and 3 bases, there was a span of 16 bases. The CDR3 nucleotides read TGTGCCAGCAGCAAATGGGCAGACGGGGACTATGGCTACACCTTC. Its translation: CASSKWADGDYGYTF.

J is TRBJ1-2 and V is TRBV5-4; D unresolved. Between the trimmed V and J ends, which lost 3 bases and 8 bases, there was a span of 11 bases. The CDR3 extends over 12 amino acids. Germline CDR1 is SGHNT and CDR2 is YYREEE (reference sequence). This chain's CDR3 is CASSWVSEGYTF. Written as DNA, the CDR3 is TGTGCCAGCAGCTGGGTTAGTGAGGGCTACACCTTC.

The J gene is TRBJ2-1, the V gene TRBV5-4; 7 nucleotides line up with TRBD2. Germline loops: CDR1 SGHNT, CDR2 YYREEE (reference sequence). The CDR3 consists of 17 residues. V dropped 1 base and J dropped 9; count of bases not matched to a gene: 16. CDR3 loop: CASSLLAAGGGGGEQFF. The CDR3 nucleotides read TGTGCCAGCAGCTTGTTAGCTGCCGGCGGCGGGGGTGGTGAGCAGTTCTTC.

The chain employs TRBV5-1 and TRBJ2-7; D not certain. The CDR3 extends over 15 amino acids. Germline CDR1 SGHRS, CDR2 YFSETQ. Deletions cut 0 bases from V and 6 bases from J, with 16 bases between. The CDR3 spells CASSLVESSRGEQYF. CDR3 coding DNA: TGCGCCAGCAGCTTGGTGGAGAGTAGCCGAGGCGAGCAGTACTTC. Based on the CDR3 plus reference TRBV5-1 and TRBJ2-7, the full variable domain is KAGVTQTPRYLIKTRGQQVTLSCSPISGHRSVSWYQQTPGQGLQFLFEYFSETQRNKGNFPGRFSGRQFSNSRSEMNVSTLELGDSALYLCASSLVESSRGEQYFGPGTRLTVT.

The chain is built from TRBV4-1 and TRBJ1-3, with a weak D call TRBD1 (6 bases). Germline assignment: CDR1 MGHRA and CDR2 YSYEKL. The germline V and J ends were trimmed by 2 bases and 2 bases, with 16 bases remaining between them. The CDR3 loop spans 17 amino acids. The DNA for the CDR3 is TGCGCCAGCAGCCAATGGGACTGGACAGCGGCTGGAAACACCATATATTTT. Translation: CASSQWDWTAAGNTIYF.

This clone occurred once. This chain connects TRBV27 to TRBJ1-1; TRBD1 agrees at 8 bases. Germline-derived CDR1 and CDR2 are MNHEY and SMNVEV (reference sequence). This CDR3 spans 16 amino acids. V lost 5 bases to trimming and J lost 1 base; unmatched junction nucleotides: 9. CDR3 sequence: CASSRSPGTGNTEAFF. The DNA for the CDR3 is TGTGCCAGCAGTCGGTCCCCCGGGACAGGGAACACTGAAGCTTTCTTT.